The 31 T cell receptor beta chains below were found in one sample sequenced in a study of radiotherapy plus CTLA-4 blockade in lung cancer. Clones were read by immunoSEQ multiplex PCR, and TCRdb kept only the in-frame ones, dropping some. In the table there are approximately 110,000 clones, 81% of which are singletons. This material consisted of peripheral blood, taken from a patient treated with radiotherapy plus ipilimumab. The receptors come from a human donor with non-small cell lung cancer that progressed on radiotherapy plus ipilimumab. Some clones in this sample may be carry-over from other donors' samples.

The CDR3 sequence is CASSVDRVNIQYF. CDR3 nucleotides: TGTGCCAGCAGCGTGGACAGGGTAAACATTCAGTACTTC. The chain joins TRBV6-5 to TRBJ2-4; 8 bases align to TRBD1. Germline assignment: CDR1 MNHEY and CDR2 SVGAGI. V dropped 6 bases and J dropped 6; count of bases not matched to a gene: 4. The CDR3 sequence is 13 residues long.

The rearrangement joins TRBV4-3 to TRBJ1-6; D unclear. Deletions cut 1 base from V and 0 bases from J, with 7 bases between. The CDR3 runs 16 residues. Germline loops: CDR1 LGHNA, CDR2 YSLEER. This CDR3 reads CASSQVFSSYNSPLHF. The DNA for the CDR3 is TGCGCCAGCAGCCAAGTTTTCAGCTCCTATAATTCACCCCTCCACTTT.

CDR3 DNA: TGTGCCAGCAGCCCCCGGGCCGAGGTTAATGAAAAACTGTTTTTT. This codes for CASSPRAEVNEKLFF. This rearrangement joins TRBV7-2 to TRBJ1-4; D remains unclear. This CDR3 contains 15 residues. CDR1 is SGHTA, CDR2 FQGNSA, per germline. Deletions cut 5 bases from V and 4 bases from J, with 14 bases between.

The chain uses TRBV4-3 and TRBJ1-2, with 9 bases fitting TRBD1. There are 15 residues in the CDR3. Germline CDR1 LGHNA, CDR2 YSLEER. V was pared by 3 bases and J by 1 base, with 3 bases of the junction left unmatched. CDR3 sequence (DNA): TGCGCCAGCAGCCATCCGGGACAGGGTAACTATGGCTACACCTTC. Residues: CASSHPGQGNYGYTF.

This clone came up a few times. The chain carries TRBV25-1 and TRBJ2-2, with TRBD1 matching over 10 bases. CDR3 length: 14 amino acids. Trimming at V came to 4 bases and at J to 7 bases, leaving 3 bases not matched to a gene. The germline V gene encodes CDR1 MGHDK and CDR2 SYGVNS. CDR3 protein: CASSGQGAGGELFF. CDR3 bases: TGTGCCAGCAGTGGACAGGGGGCGGGCGGGGAGCTGTTTTTT.

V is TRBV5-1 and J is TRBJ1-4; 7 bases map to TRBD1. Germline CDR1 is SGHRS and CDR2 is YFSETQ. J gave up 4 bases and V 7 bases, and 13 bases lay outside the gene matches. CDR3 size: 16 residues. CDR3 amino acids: CASRPGARGNNEKLFF. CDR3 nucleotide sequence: TGCGCCAGCCGACCAGGGGCCAGGGGGAATAATGAAAAACTGTTTTTT.

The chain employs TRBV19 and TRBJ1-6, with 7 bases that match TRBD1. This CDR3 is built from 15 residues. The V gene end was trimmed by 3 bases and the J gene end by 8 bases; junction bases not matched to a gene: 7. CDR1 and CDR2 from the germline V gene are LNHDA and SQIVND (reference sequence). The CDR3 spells CASSIARGRDSPLHF. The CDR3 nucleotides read TGTGCCAGTAGTATCGCCAGGGGGAGGGATTCACCCCTCCACTTT.

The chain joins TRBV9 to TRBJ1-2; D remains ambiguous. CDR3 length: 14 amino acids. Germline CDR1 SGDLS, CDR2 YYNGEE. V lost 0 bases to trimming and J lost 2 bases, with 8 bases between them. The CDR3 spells CASSVGSTNYGYTF. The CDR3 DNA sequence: TGTGCCAGCAGCGTAGGTTCAACCAACTATGGCTACACCTTC.

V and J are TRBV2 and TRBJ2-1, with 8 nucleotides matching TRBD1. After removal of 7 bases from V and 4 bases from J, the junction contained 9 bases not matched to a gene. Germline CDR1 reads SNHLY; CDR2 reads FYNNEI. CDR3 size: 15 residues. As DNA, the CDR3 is TGTGCCAGCACCCTCCAGGGGGCCCAATACAATGAGCAGTTCTTC. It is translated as CASTLQGAQYNEQFF. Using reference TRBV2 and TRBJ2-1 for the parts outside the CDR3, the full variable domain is EPEVTQTPSHQVTQMGQEVILRCVPISNHLYFYWYRQILGQKVEFLVSFYNNEISEKSEIFDDQFSVERPDGSNFTLKIRSTKLEDSAMYFCASTLQGAQYNEQFFGPGTRLTVL.

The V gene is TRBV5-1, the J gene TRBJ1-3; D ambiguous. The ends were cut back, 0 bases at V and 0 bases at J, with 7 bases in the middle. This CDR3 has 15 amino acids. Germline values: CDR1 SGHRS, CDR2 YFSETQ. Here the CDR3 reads CASSLDRLSGNTIYF. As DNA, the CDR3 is TGCGCCAGCAGCTTGGATCGGCTCTCTGGAAACACCATATATTTT.

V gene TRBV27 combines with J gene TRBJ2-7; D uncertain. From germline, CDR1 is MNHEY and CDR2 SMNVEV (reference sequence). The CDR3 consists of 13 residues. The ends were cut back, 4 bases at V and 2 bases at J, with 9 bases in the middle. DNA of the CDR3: TGTGCCAGCAGTTCCGGACCCCCCTACGAGCAGTACTTC. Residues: CASSSGPPYEQYF.

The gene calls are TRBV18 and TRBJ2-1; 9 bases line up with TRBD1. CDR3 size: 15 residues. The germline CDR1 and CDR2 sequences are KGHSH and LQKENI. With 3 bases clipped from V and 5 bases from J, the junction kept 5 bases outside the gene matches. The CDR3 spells CASSPGQGGNNEQFF. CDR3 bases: TGTGCCAGCTCACCGGGACAGGGAGGGAACAATGAGCAGTTCTTC. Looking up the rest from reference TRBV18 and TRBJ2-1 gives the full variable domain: NAGVMQNPRHLVRRRGQEARLRCSPMKGHSHVYWYRQLPEEGLKFMVYLQKENIIDESGMPKERFSAEFPKEGPSILRIQQVVRGDSAAYFCASSPGQGGNNEQFFGPGTRLTVL.

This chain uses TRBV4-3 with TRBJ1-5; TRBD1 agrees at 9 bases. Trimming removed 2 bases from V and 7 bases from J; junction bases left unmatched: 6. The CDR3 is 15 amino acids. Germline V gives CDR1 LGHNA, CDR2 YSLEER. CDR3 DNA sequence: TGCGCCAGCAGCCAAACAGGGGGCGCTGGGCAGCCCCAGCATTTT. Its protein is CASSQTGGAGQPQHF.

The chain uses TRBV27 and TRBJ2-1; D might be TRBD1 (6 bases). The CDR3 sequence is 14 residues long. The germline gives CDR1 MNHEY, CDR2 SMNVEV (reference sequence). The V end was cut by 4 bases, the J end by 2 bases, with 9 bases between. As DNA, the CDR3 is TGTGCCAGCAGTTCCCGGGACACCTACAATGAGCAGTTCTTC. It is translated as CASSSRDTYNEQFF.

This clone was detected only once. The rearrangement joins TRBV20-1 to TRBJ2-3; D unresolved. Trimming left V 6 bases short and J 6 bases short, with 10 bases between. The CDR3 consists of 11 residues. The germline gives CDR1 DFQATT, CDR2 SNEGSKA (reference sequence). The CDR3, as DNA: TGCAGTGCCGCATTTATCGATACGCAGTATTTT. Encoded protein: CSAAFIDTQYF.

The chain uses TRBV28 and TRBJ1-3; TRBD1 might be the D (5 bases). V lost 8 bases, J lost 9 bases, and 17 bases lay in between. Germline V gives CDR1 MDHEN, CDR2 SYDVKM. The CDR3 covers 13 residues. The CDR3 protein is CASGWGTGVTIYF. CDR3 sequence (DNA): TGTGCCAGCGGATGGGGCACTGGGGTCACCATATATTTT. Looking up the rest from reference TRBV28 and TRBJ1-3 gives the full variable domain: DVKVTQSSRYLVKRTGEKVFLECVQDMDHENMFWYRQDPGLGLRLIYFSYDVKMKEKGDIPEGYSVSREKKERFSLILESASTNQTSMYLCASGWGTGVTIYFGEGSWLTVV.

The CDR3 sequence is CASSLGYSTSTDTQYF. For the CDR3, the DNA is TGTGCCAGCAGCTTGGGGTACTCTACTAGCACAGATACGCAGTATTTT. The chain employs TRBV5-4 and TRBJ2-3; unclear D gene. Germline CDR1 reads SGHNT; CDR2 reads YYREEE (reference sequence). The CDR3 is 16 residues long. V lost 0 bases and J lost 0, with 11 bases in between.

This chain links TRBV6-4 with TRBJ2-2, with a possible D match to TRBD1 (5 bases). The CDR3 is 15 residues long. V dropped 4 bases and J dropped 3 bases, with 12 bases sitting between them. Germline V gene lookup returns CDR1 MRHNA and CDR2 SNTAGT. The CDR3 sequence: CASSALGLDTGELFF. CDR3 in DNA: TGTGCCAGCAGTGCCTTGGGGCTAGACACCGGGGAGCTGTTTTTT.

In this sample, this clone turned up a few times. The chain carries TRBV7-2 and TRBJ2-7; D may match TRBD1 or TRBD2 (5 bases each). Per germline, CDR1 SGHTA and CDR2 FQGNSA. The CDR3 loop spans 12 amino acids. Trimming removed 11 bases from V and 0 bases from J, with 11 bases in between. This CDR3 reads CAVGRTSYEQYF. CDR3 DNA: TGTGCCGTGGGACGGACCTCCTACGAGCAGTACTTC. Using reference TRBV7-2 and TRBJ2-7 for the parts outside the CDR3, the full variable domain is GAGVSQSPSNKVTEKGKDVELRCDPISGHTALYWYRQSLGQGLEFLIYFQGNSAPDKSGLPSDRFSAERTGGSVSTLTIQRTQQEDSAVYLCAVGRTSYEQYFGPGTRLTVT.

This chain's CDR3 is CASRTGQGFGGYTF. The CDR3 DNA sequence: TGTGCCAGCAGAACGGGACAGGGTTTCGGCGGCTACACCTTC. J is TRBJ1-2 and V is TRBV5-6; TRBD1 matches at 9 bases. CDR1 is SGHDT, CDR2 YYEEEE, per germline. The trim removed 5 bases at V and 8 bases at J, leaving 10 bases unmatched. The CDR3 totals 14 residues.

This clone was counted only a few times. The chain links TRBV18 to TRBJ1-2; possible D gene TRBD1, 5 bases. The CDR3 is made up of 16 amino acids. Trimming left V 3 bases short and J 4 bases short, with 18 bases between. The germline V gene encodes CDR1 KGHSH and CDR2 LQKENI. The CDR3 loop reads CASSPRGQGSIYGYTF. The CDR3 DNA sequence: TGTGCCAGCTCACCTAGGGGTCAGGGCTCCATCTATGGCTACACCTTC.

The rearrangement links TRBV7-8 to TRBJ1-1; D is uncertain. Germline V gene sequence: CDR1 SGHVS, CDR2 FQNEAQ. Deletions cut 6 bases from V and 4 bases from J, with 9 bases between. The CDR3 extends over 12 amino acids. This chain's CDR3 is CASRIGGTEAFF. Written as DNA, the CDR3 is TGTGCCAGCAGAATCGGTGGCACTGAAGCTTTCTTT.

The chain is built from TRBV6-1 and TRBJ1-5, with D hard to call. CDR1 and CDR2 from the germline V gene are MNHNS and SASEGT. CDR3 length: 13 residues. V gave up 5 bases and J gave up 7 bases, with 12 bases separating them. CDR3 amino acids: CASSTGLWQPQHF. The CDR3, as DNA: TGTGCCAGCAGTACGGGGTTGTGGCAGCCCCAGCATTTT.

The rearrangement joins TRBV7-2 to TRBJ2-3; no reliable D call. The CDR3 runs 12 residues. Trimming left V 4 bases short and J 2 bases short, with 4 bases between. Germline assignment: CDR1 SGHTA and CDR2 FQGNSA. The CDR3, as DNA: TGTGCCAGCAGCTGGGTCACAGATACGCAGTATTTT. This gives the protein CASSWVTDTQYF.

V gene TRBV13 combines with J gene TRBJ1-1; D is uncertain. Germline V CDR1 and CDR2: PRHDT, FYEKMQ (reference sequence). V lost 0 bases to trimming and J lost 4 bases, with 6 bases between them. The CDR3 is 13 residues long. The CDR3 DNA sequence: TGTGCCAGCAGCTTAGGTTATAGCACTGAAGCTTTCTTT. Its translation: CASSLGYSTEAFF.

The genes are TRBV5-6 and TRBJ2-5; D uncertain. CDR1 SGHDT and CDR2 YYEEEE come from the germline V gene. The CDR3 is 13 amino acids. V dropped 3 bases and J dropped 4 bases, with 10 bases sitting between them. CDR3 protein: CASSSLTGETQYF. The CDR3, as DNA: TGTGCCAGCAGCTCACTGACTGGAGAGACCCAGTACTTC.

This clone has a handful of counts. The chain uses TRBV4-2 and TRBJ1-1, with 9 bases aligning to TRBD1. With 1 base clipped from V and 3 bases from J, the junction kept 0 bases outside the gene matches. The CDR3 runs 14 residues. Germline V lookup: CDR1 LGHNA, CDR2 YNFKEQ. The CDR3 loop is CASSQGDRDTEAFF. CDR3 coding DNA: TGTGCCAGCAGCCAAGGGGACAGGGACACTGAAGCTTTCTTT.

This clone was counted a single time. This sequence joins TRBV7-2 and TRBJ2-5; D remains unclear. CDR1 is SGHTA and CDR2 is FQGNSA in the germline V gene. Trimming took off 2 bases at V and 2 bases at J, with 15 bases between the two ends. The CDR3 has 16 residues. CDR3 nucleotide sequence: TGTGCCAGCAGCTTAAATTCTGGCGGCCTACAAGAGACCCAGTACTTC. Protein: CASSLNSGGLQETQYF.

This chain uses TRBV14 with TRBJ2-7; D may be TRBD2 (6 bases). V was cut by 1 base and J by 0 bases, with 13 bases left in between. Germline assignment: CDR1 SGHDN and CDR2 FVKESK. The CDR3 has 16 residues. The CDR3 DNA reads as TGTGCCAGCAGCCAAGCCGGGACTTTGAGCTCCTACGAGCAGTACTTC. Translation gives CASSQAGTLSSYEQYF.

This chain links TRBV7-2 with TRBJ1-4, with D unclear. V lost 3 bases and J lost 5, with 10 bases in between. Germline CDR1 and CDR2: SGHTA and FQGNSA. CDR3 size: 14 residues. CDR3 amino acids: CASSLVGNNEKLFF. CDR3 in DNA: TGTGCCAGCAGCTTGGTGGGCAACAATGAAAAACTGTTTTTT.

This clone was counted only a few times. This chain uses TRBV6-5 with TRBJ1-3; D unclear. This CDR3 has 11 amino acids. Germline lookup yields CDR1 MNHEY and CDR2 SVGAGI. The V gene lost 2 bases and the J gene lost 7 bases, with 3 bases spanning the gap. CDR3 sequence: CASSYKNTIYF. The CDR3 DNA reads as TGTGCCAGCAGTTACAAGAACACCATATATTTT.